This entry is about one T cell receptor beta chain. What it recognizes is unknown. This entry is derived from a study of shared clonotypes between healthy human individuals. Overall study findings and caveats: Generation probability values for non-shared clonotypes were lower than those for clonotypes shared by all four donors.

Naive CD8 isolation took CD45RO-negative cells positively selected for CCR7 and excluded terminally differentiated effector memory CD45RA+ cells. Each subset's genomic DNA was split evenly across several immunoSEQ plates. Measured with immunoSEQ multiplex PCR; TCRdb has only the in-frame clones, and not every one. The sample records 2 million to 2.5 million clones, just over 90% being singletons. The V gene lost 2 bases and the J gene lost 5 bases, with 10 bases spanning the gap. The CDR3 contains 13 residues. The germline V gene has CDR1 MNHEY and CDR2 SMNVEV (reference sequence). The chain employs TRBV27 and TRBJ2-7; D perhaps matches TRBD2 (5 bases). Sequenced material: naive CD8+ T cells from PBMCs. This clonotype originated in a man in his late teens or twenties in good health. Some clones in this sample may be carry-over from other donors' samples. CDR3 nucleotides: TGTGCCAGCAGTTTAGGGCGGGTTGACGAGCAGTACTTC. It encodes CASSLGRVDEQYF.